The entry below gives a single T cell receptor beta chain sequence along with its context. The antigen is unknown. This sample is part of a study of cytomegalovirus exposure and HLA in healthy donors. Primers included in the PCR were 60 Vbeta and 13 Jbeta primers. In the authors' methods: Per a later analysis, the number of unique TCR beta chains was some 82 million, of which some 10 million were shared. The assay was immunoSEQ multiplex PCR, and TCRdb's table has in-frame clones only and misses some. That table supplies the V and J calls and clone size; D and trimming were determined from the DNA. The repertoire has 150,000 to 200,000 clones, approximately 88% of them found once; the top ten carry approximately 1.2%. Overall study findings and caveats: TCR sequences were mostly rare, though some public TCRs occurred in many donors.

From germline, CDR1 is SGHAT and CDR2 FQNNGV. The CDR3 totals 13 residues. V was cut by 5 bases and J by 6 bases, with 11 bases left in between. The chain carries TRBV11-2 and TRBJ2-1, with D maybe TRBD2 (5 bases). The source of this sequence is a boy younger than 10 in good health and CMV-seronegative. Sequencing used PBMCs. The CDR3 here is CASSVRTRNEQFF. The CDR3 nucleotides read TGTGCCAGCAGCGTTAGGACTCGCAATGAGCAGTTCTTC. Full variable domain (outside the CDR3, taken from reference TRBV11-2 and TRBJ2-1): EAGVAQSPRYKIIEKRQSVAFWCNPISGHATLYWYQQILGQGPKLLIQFQNNGVVDDSQLPKDRFSAERLKGVDSTLKIQPAKLEDSAVYLCASSVRTRNEQFFGPGTRLTVL.